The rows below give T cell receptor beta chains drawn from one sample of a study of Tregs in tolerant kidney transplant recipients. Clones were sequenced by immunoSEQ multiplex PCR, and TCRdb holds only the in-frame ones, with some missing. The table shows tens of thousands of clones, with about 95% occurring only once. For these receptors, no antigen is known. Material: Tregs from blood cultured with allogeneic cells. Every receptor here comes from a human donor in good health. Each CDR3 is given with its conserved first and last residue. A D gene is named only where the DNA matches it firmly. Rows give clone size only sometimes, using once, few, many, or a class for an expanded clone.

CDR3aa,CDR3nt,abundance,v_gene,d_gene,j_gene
CASSRQGGDYEQYF,TGCGCCAGCAGCCGACAGGGGGGAGACTACGAGCAGTACTTC,NA,TRBV5-1,TRBD1,TRBJ2-7
CASSNGWSYEQYF,TGTGCCAGTAGTAACGGTTGGAGCTACGAGCAGTACTTC,NA,TRBV19,NA,TRBJ2-7
CASSLRPGQDNEQFF,TGTGCCAGCAGCCTGAGACCGGGACAGGACAATGAGCAGTTCTTC,NA,TRBV7-9,TRBD1,TRBJ2-1
CASSFGLASNPGETQYF,TGTGCCAGCAGCTTCGGACTAGCGAGCAACCCGGGGGAGACCCAGTACTTC,NA,TRBV5-6,TRBD2,TRBJ2-5
CASSSGTSGDMQFF,TGTGCCAGCAGTTCCGGGACTAGCGGGGACATGCAGTTCTTC,NA,TRBV27,TRBD2,TRBJ2-1
CASKRPGTDSPGEFF,TGCGCCAGCAAACGTCCCGGGACAGACTCACCTGGGGAGTTCTTC,NA,TRBV10-2,TRBD1,TRBJ2-1
CASRTIRTTDTQYF,TGTGCCAGCCGCACGATCCGGACTACGGATACGCAGTATTTT,NA,TRBV6-6,NA,TRBJ2-3
CASSSLRTANSPLHF,TGTGCCAGCAGCTCCCTCCGGACAGCTAATTCACCCCTCCACTTT,once,TRBV7-9,NA,TRBJ1-6
CASRGAVNTEAFF,TGTGCCAGCAGGGGGGCCGTGAACACTGAAGCTTTCTTT,NA,TRBV11-1,NA,TRBJ1-1
CSVTWTSMLLETQYF,TGCAGCGTTACTTGGACCTCGATGCTCTTAGAGACCCAGTACTTC,NA,TRBV29-1,NA,TRBJ2-5
CASSLVRGGNNEQFF,TGCGCCAGCAGCTTGGTGCGGGGGGGTAACAATGAGCAGTTCTTC,NA,TRBV5-1,TRBD2,TRBJ2-1
CASSYGTGGGNYGYTF,TGTGCCAGCAGTTACGGGACAGGGGGCGGTAACTATGGCTACACCTTC,NA,TRBV6-5,TRBD1,TRBJ1-2
CASSPTTGVPYGYTF,TGCGCCAGCAGCCCAACGACAGGGGTTCCTTATGGCTACACCTTC,NA,TRBV5-1,TRBD1,TRBJ1-2
CASSLVQGGNQPQHF,TGTGCCAGCAGTTTAGTACAGGGGGGCAATCAGCCCCAGCATTTT,NA,TRBV27,TRBD1,TRBJ1-5
CASSRGQGASWEQYF,TGTGCCAGCAGTCGGGGACAGGGGGCTTCGTGGGAGCAGTACTTC,NA,TRBV6-5,TRBD1,TRBJ2-7
CASSLSGTGTDSNQPQHF,TGTGCCAGCTCATTGTCCGGGACAGGGACAGATAGCAATCAGCCCCAGCATTTT,NA,TRBV18,TRBD1,TRBJ1-5
CASREGQASGNTIYF,TGTGCCAGCAGGGAGGGACAGGCATCTGGAAACACCATATATTTT,NA,TRBV11-2,TRBD1,TRBJ1-3
CASSLNANTGELFF,TGTGCCAGCAGCTTAAACGCGAACACCGGGGAGCTGTTTTTT,NA,TRBV7-3,NA,TRBJ2-2
CASSKGLAGGRASTDTQYF,TGTGCCAGCAGTAAAGGGCTAGCGGGGGGTAGGGCTAGCACAGATACGCAGTATTTT,NA,TRBV6-1,TRBD2,TRBJ2-3
CASGDRVLNTEAFF,TGTGCCAGCGGCGACAGGGTCTTGAACACTGAAGCTTTCTTT,NA,TRBV2,TRBD1,TRBJ1-1
CARSPQGAADTQYF,TGCGCCAGATCACCCCAGGGTGCGGCAGATACGCAGTATTTT,NA,TRBV23-1,NA,TRBJ2-3
CASSPGGQGHQETQYF,TGTGCCAGCAGTCCTGGAGGACAGGGGCACCAAGAGACCCAGTACTTC,NA,TRBV4-2,TRBD1,TRBJ2-5
CASSPRSGARTGANVLTF,TGCGCCAGCAGCCCTAGGTCCGGGGCGCGGACCGGGGCCAACGTCCTGACTTTC,NA,TRBV5-1,NA,TRBJ2-6
CASSLVNRRGSEQFF,TGTGCCAGCAGCTTAGTAAACCGGCGCGGGTCAGAGCAGTTCTTC,NA,TRBV11-3,NA,TRBJ2-1
CASSYIAPGQNDEQYF,TGTGCCAGCAGTTATATAGCCCCGGGACAGAATGACGAGCAGTACTTC,NA,TRBV6-5,TRBD1,TRBJ2-7
CASSLWGTGGASSGANVLTF,TGCGCCAGCAGCTTGTGGGGGACAGGGGGCGCTAGCTCTGGGGCCAACGTCCTGACTTTC,NA,TRBV5-1,TRBD1,TRBJ2-6
CASKQGTDTQYF,TGCGCCAGCAAACAGGGCACAGATACGCAGTATTTT,NA,TRBV10-2,NA,TRBJ2-3
CASSEGQTTNEKLFF,TGCGCCAGCAGCGAGGGACAAACAACTAATGAAAAACTGTTTTTT,NA,TRBV5-1,NA,TRBJ1-4
CASSLAPWPGPSGETQYF,TGTGCCAGCAGCTTAGCCCCGTGGCCGGGCCCTTCGGGGGAGACCCAGTACTTC,NA,TRBV11-1,NA,TRBJ2-5
CSVGQGIGYGYTF,TGCAGCGTTGGACAGGGTATCGGCTATGGCTACACCTTC,NA,TRBV29-1,TRBD1,TRBJ1-2
CSASWANVLTF,TGCAGTGCCTCTTGGGCCAACGTCCTGACTTTC,few,TRBV20-1,NA,TRBJ2-6
CAWSVLGETQYF,TGTGCCTGGAGTGTACTCGGGGAGACCCAGTACTTC,NA,TRBV30,NA,TRBJ2-5
CSVEPRLAGGGRKEQFF,TGCAGCGTTGAGCCCCGTCTAGCGGGGGGGGGAAGGAAGGAGCAGTTCTTC,NA,TRBV29-1,TRBD2,TRBJ2-1
CASSRGRGGETQYF,TGTGCCAGCAGCCGAGGACGGGGCGGGGAGACCCAGTACTTC,NA,TRBV7-3,NA,TRBJ2-5
CASSSRQGGNYGYTF,TGCGCCAGCAGCTCTCGACAGGGCGGCAATTATGGCTACACCTTC,NA,TRBV5-1,TRBD1,TRBJ1-2
CASSPLADPGGTQYF,TGTGCCAGCAGCCCCCTAGCGGACCCGGGCGGGACCCAGTACTTC,NA,TRBV14,TRBD2,TRBJ2-5
CASTGTGIGELFF,TGTGCCAGCACGGGGACAGGGATTGGGGAGCTGTTTTTT,NA,TRBV11-3,TRBD1,TRBJ2-2